A single sample is the source of the 21 T cell receptor beta chains below, sequenced in a study of shared clonotypes between healthy human individuals (dated by TCRdb to the early 2020s). Libraries were constructed by the immunoSEQ multiplex PCR assay. Entries here come from immuneACCESS through TCRdb and include only in-frame sequences with V and J called. Some clones fail to appear in such tables; in the studies checked, an unresolved V gene covers under half of the shortfall, and the cause of the remainder is unknown. The sample table contains 110,000 or so clones; only one count was recorded for around 71% of them. Approximately 25% of the sample rests with the top ten. Sequencing was performed on memory CD8+ T cells sorted from blood. In light of the paper, this sample's cell subset or site label describes: CD45RO+ cells pooled with CCR7-negative TemRA cells. The receptors here all came from a woman in her twenties or thirties in good health.

Comments on this clone: The sample carries other DNA sequences with the same CDR3. The chain has TRBV7-9 and TRBJ2-7, with D possibly TRBD1 on 5 matching bases. CDR3 size: 15 residues. Germline V gene lookup returns CDR1 SEHNR and CDR2 FQNEAQ (reference sequence). The V end lost 3 bases, the J end lost 0 bases, and 12 bases lay between the germline ends. This CDR3 reads CASSLYQGSSYEQYF. The CDR3 bases are TGTGCCAGCAGCTTGTATCAGGGAAGCTCCTACGAGCAGTACTTC.

The chain has TRBV13 and TRBJ2-7; D is perhaps TRBD1 (5 bases). CDR3 size: 14 residues. Between the trimmed V and J ends, which lost 4 bases and 7 bases, there was a span of 17 bases. Germline CDR1 is PRHDT and CDR2 is FYEKMQ (reference sequence). In DNA, the CDR3 is TGTGCCAGCAGCTCCACCCTCAGGGTTGGGGAGCAGTACTTC. Translating gives CASSSTLRVGEQYF.

With regard to this clone: Since a much larger clone is just one base distant, this may be a read error. This sequence joins TRBV7-6 and TRBJ1-2; D unclear. CDR3 length equals 12 residues. Trimming removed 1 base at V and 6 bases at J, with 6 bases between. Germline V CDR1 and CDR2: SGHVS, FNYEAQ. Written as DNA, the CDR3 is TGTGCCAGCAGCTTAGACCCGAATGGCTACACCTTC. This gives the protein CASSLDPNGYTF.

This clone was seen just once. The chain links TRBV28 to TRBJ1-1; D is ambiguous. V shed 1 base and J shed 3 bases, with 9 bases lying between them. CDR1 and CDR2 from the germline V gene are MDHEN and SYDVKM. The CDR3 covers 14 residues. The CDR3 nucleotides read TGTGCCAGCAGTTTATTACCCCGTGACACTGAAGCTTTCTTT. Translating gives CASSLLPRDTEAFF. The whole variable domain, filled in from reference TRBV28 and TRBJ1-1, reads DVKVTQSSRYLVKRTGEKVFLECVQDMDHENMFWYRQDPGLGLRLIYFSYDVKMKEKGDIPEGYSVSREKKERFSLILESASTNQTSMYLCASSLLPRDTEAFFGQGTRLTVV.

There are a few counts of this clone. The chain has TRBV14 and TRBJ1-2, with TRBD1 matching over 9 bases. Trimming at V came to 5 bases and at J to 3 bases, leaving 13 bases not matched to a gene. The germline V gene encodes CDR1 SGHDN and CDR2 FVKESK. This CDR3 is built from 17 residues. The CDR3 nucleotides read TGTGCCAGCAGCGTGGTTGGGACAGGGATCGAGGACTATGGCTACACCTTC. Translated: CASSVVGTGIEDYGYTF.

The count of this clone is one. Here the CDR3 reads CATSNSMGFSYEQYF. The CDR3 DNA sequence: TGTGCCACCAGTAACTCAATGGGGTTCTCCTACGAGCAGTACTTC. The V and J genes are TRBV15 and TRBJ2-7; D gene uncertain. V lost 6 bases and J lost 0, with 15 bases in between. This CDR3 comprises 15 residues. Germline CDR1 and CDR2: LNHNV and YYDKDF (reference sequence).

This clone appeared once. This chain joins TRBV11-2 and TRBJ2-1, with unresolved D. The length of the CDR3 is 14 residues. Germline V CDR1 and CDR2: SGHAT, FQNNGV. V was cut by 2 bases and J by 7 bases, with 12 bases left in between. CDR3 in amino acids: CASSLSVSSNEQFF. The CDR3 DNA is TGTGCCAGCAGCTTATCAGTTTCTAGTAATGAGCAGTTCTTC.

The chain joins TRBV11-2 to TRBJ1-1; 7 positions agree with TRBD1. Unmatched junction bases numbered 11, after V lost 4 bases and J lost 6 bases. The CDR3 totals 15 residues. CDR1 and CDR2 (germline): SGHAT, FQNNGV. Here the CDR3 DNA reads TGTGCCAGCAGCTATTGGACAGGAGGCTATCCTGAAGCTTTCTTT. Translation gives CASSYWTGGYPEAFF.

The gene calls are TRBV7-9 and TRBJ2-7, with D perhaps matching TRBD1 (6 bases). Trimming left V 2 bases short and J 5 bases short, with 16 bases between. CDR1 is SEHNR, CDR2 FQNEAQ, per germline (reference sequence). This CDR3 is built from 15 residues. The CDR3 DNA is TGTGCCAGCAGCTTACGCAGGGGTTACCATAACGAGCAGTACTTC. It yields the protein CASSLRRGYHNEQYF.

This clone has just a few counts. This chain uses TRBV7-9 with TRBJ2-7, with 9 bases identical to TRBD2. Germline V gene lookup returns CDR1 SEHNR and CDR2 FQNEAQ (reference sequence). Trimming removed 4 bases from V and 5 bases from J; junction bases left unmatched: 6. The CDR3 sequence is 14 residues long. This CDR3 is CASSSSGEGNEQYF. The CDR3, as DNA: TGTGCCAGCAGCTCTAGCGGGGAGGGGAACGAGCAGTACTTC.

The chain employs TRBV27 and TRBJ1-1; no definite D call. This CDR3 is 14 amino acids long. CDR1 MNHEY and CDR2 SMNVEV come from the germline V gene (reference sequence). V was pared by 2 bases and J by 0 bases, with 7 bases between. Written as DNA, the CDR3 is TGTGCCAGCAGTTTAAGTCCGCTGAACACTGAAGCTTTCTTT. This sequence encodes CASSLSPLNTEAFF.

The J gene is TRBJ2-7, the V gene TRBV4-2; a possible D gene is TRBD2 (5 bases). Per the germline V gene, CDR1 is LGHNA and CDR2 is YNFKEQ. This CDR3 region has 14 residues. The V end lost 1 base, the J end lost 9 bases, and 16 bases lay between the germline ends. CDR3 protein: CASSQGETSRGQYF. DNA of the CDR3: TGTGCCAGCAGCCAAGGGGAGACATCCAGAGGGCAGTACTTC.

The chain is built from TRBV5-5 and TRBJ2-7, with a possible D match to TRBD2 (5 bases). Germline lookup yields CDR1 SGHKS and CDR2 YYEKEE (reference sequence). V was cut by 2 bases and J by 7 bases, with 13 bases left in between. This CDR3 contains 13 residues. CDR3 sequence: CASSFGLGPEQYF. CDR3 DNA sequence: TGTGCCAGCAGCTTCGGACTGGGCCCGGAGCAGTACTTC. The variable domain in full, completed from reference TRBV5-5 and TRBJ2-7, reads DAGVTQSPTHLIKTRGQQVTLRCSPISGHKSVSWYQQVLGQGPQFIFQYYEKEERGRGNFPDRFSARQFPNYSSELNVNALLLGDSALYLCASSFGLGPEQYFGPGTRLTVT.

V is TRBV27 and J is TRBJ1-1, with D uncertain. The germline gives CDR1 MNHEY, CDR2 SMNVEV (reference sequence). This CDR3 is 13 amino acids long. Trimming removed 0 bases from V and 5 bases from J, with 7 bases in between. CDR3 region: CASSLSERTEAFF. The CDR3 DNA sequence: TGTGCCAGCAGTTTATCCGAGAGGACTGAAGCTTTCTTT.

The chain combines TRBV6-1 with TRBJ1-5; 7 positions agree with TRBD1. The CDR3 has 15 residues. The germline gives CDR1 MNHNS, CDR2 SASEGT. Losses at the gene ends were 1 base for V and 6 bases for J; bases not matched to a gene: 6. As DNA, the CDR3 is TGTGCCAGCAGTGAAGAGGTGACAGGGTCTCAGCCCCAGCATTTT. Encoded protein: CASSEEVTGSQPQHF.

This chain links TRBV2 with TRBJ1-1, with D hard to call. Per the germline V gene, CDR1 is SNHLY and CDR2 is FYNNEI. V was pared by 5 bases and J by 3 bases, with 7 bases between. CDR3 size: 12 residues. The CDR3 loop reads CASSLKDTEAFF. CDR3 bases: TGTGCCAGCAGTCTAAAAGACACTGAAGCTTTCTTT. The full variable domain, with the rest looked up from reference TRBV2 and TRBJ1-1, is EPEVTQTPSHQVTQMGQEVILRCVPISNHLYFYWYRQILGQKVEFLVSFYNNEISEKSEIFDDQFSVERPDGSNFTLKIRSTKLEDSAMYFCASSLKDTEAFFGQGTRLTVV.

The V gene is TRBV7-2, the J gene TRBJ1-2; D is undetermined. Germline V lookup: CDR1 SGHTA, CDR2 FQGNSA. Trimming took off 1 base at V and 6 bases at J, with 12 bases between the two ends. This CDR3 has 14 residues. The CDR3 region is CASSLVRRGNGYTF. The CDR3 region has the DNA TGTGCCAGCAGCTTAGTGCGCAGAGGAAATGGCTACACCTTC.

V and J are TRBV4-1 and TRBJ1-1; D is unclear. Germline loops: CDR1 MGHRA, CDR2 YSYEKL. Trimming removed 1 base from V and 8 bases from J, with 11 bases in between. The CDR3 loop spans 13 amino acids. The CDR3 protein is CASSQVGDYEAFF. The CDR3 nucleotides are TGCGCCAGCAGCCAAGTGGGCGATTACGAAGCTTTCTTT.

The genes are TRBV25-1 and TRBJ1-4; 11 positions agree with TRBD1. This CDR3 has 18 residues. From germline, CDR1 is MGHDK and CDR2 SYGVNS. Trimming removed 3 bases from V and 0 bases from J; junction bases left unmatched: 6. The CDR3 DNA follows: TGTGCCAGCAGTGACCGTGGACAGGGGGCAACAACTAATGAAAAACTGTTTTTT. It codes for CASSDRGQGATTNEKLFF.

The chain carries TRBV2 and TRBJ2-4; TRBD2 aligns across 14 bases. This CDR3 has 17 residues. After removal of 3 bases from V and 0 bases from J, the junction contained 1 base not matched to a gene. Germline V gives CDR1 SNHLY, CDR2 FYNNEI. Written as DNA, the CDR3 is TGTGCCAGCAGTGATGGACTAGCGGGAGGAGCCAAAAACATTCAGTACTTC. Protein sequence: CASSDGLAGGAKNIQYF.

The chain joins TRBV7-9 to TRBJ2-2; D gene unclear. The CDR3 covers 13 residues. Germline CDR1 is SEHNR and CDR2 is FQNEAQ (reference sequence). V lost 8 bases, J lost 1 base, and 8 bases lay in between. The CDR3 region is CASFKGNTGELFF. CDR3 bases: TGTGCCAGCTTCAAGGGGAACACCGGGGAGCTGTTTTTT.